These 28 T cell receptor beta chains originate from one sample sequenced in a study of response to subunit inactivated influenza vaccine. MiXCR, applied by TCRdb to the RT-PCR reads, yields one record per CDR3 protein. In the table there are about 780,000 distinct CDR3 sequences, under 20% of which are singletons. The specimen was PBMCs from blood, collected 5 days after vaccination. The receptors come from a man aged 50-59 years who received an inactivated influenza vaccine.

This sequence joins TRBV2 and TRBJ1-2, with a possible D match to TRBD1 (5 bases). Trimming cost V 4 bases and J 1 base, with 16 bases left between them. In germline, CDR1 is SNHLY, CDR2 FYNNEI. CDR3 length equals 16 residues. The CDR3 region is CASSVEGRRLNYGYTF. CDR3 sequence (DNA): TGTGCCAGCAGTGTCGAGGGACGCCGACTTAACTATGGCTACACCTTC.

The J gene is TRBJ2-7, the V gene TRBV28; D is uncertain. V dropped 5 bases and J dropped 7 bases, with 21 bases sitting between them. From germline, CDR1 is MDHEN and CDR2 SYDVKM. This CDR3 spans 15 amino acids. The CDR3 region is CASSPQLRLHKEQYF. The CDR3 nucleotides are TGTGCCAGCAGTCCCCAACTCCGACTGCATAAGGAGCAGTACTTC.

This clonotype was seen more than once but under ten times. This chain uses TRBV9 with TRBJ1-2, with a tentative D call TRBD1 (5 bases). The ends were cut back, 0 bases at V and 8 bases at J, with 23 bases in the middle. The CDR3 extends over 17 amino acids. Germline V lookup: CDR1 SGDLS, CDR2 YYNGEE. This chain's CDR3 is CASSVGLLGRMVRGYTF. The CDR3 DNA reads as TGTGCCAGCAGCGTAGGGCTTTTGGGGCGAATGGTCCGGGGCTACACCTTC.

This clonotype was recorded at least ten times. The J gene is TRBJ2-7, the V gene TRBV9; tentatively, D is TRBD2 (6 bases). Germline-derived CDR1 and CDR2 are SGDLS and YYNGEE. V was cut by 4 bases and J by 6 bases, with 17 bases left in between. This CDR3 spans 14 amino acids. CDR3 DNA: TGTGCCAGCAGCCCGACGGGAGTGGGAGTCGAGCAGTACTTC. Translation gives CASSPTGVGVEQYF. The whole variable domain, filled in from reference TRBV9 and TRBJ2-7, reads DSGVTQTPKHLITATGQRVTLRCSPRSGDLSVYWYQQSLDQGLQFLIQYYNGEERAKGNILERFSAQQFPDLHSELNLSSLELGDSALYFCASSPTGVGVEQYFGPGTRLTVT.

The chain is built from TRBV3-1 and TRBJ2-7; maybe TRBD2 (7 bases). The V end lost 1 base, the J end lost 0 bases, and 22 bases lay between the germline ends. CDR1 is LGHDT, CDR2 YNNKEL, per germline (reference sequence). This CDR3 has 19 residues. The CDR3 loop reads CASSQVFRPRRGLSYEQYF. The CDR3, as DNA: TGTGCCAGCAGCCAAGTTTTTCGGCCTCGGCGGGGGCTCTCCTACGAGCAGTACTTC.

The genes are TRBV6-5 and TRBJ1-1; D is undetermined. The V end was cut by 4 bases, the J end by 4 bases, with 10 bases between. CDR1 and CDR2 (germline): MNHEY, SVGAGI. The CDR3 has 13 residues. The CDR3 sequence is CASSFQIRTEAFF. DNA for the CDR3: TGTGCCAGCAGTTTTCAGATTCGCACTGAAGCTTTCTTT.

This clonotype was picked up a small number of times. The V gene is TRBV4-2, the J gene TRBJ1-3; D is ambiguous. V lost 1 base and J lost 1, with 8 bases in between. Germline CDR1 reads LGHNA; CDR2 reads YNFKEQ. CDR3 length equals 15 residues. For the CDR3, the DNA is TGTGCCAGCAGCCAAGGGGCGTATTCTGGAAACACCATATATTTT. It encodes CASSQGAYSGNTIYF.

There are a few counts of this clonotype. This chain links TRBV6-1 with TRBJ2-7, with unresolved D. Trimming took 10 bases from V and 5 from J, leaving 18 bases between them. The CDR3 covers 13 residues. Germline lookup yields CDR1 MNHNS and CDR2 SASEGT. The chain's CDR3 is CATRAKLIHEQYF. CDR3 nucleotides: TGTGCCACTAGGGCTAAGCTTATCCACGAGCAGTACTTC.

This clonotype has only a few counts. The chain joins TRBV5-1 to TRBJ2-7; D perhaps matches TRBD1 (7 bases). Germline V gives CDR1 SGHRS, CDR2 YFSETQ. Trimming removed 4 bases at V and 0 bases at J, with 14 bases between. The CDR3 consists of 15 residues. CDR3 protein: CASSAGQLSSYEQYF. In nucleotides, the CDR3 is TGCGCCAGCAGCGCGGGACAGTTAAGCTCCTACGAGCAGTACTTC.

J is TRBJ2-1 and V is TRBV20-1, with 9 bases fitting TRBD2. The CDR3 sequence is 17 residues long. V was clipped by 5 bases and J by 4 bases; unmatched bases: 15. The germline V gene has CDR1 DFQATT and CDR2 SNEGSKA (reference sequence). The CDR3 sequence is CSADERGAPQLYNEQFF. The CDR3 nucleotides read TGCAGTGCTGATGAGCGGGGGGCCCCACAATTATACAATGAGCAGTTCTTC.

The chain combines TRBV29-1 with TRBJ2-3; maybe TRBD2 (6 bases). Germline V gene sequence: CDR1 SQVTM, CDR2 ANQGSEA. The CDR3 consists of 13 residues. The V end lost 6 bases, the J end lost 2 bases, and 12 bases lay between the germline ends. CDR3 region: CSVGGVNTDTQYF. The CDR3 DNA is TGCAGCGTCGGCGGGGTGAACACAGATACGCAGTATTTT.

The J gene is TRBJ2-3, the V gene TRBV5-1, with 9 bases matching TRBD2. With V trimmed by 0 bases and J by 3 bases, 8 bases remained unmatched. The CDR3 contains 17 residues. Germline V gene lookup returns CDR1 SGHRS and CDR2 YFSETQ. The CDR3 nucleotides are TGCGCCAGCAGCTTGGGACTAGCGGCCCTCGGAACAGATACGCAGTATTTT. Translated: CASSLGLAALGTDTQYF.

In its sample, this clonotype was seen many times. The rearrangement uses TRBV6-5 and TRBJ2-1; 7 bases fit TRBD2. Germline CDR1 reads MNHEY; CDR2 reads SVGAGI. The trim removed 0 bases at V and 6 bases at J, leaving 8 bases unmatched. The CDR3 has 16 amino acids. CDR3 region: CASSYSRRGGGNEQFF. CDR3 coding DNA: TGTGCCAGCAGTTACTCAAGGCGGGGCGGGGGCAATGAGCAGTTCTTC.

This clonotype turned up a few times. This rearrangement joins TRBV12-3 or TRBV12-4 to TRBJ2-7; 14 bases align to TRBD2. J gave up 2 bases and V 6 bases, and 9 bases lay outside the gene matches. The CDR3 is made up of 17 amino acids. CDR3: CASSGLTSGGVPYEQYF. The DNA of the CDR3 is TGTGCCAGCAGCGGCTTGACTAGCGGGGGGGTACCCTACGAGCAGTACTTC.

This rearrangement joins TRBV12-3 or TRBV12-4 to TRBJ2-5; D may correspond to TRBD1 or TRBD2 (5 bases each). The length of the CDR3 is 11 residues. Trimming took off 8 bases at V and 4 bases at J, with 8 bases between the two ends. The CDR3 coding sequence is TGTGCCAGCTGGGACGGAGAGACCCAGTACTTC. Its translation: CASWDGETQYF.

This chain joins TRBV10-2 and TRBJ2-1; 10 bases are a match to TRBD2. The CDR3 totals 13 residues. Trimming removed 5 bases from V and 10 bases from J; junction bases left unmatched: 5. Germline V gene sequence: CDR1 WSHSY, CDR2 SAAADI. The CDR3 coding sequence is TGCGCCAGCAGTCTAGCGGGAGTACGAGAGCAGTTCTTC. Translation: CASSLAGVREQFF.

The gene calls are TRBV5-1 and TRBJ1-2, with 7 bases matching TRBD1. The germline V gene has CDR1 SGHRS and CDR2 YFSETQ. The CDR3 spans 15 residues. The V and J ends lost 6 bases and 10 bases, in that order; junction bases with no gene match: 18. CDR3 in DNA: TGCGCCAGCAACTCGGTTATGACAGGGAAGATTGTCTACACCTTC. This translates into CASNSVMTGKIVYTF. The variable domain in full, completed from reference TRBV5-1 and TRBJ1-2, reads KAGVTQTPRYLIKTRGQQVTLSCSPISGHRSVSWYQQTPGQGLQFLFEYFSETQRNKGNFPGRFSGRQFSNSRSEMNVSTLELGDSALYLCASNSVMTGKIVYTFGSGTRLTVV.

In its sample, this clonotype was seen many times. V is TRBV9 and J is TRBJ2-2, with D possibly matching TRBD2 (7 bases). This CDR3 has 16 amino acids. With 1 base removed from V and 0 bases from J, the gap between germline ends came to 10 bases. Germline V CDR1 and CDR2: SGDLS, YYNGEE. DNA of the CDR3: TGTGCCAGCAGCGTACGAGGGGGGGCGAACACCGGGGAGCTGTTTTTT. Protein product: CASSVRGGANTGELFF.

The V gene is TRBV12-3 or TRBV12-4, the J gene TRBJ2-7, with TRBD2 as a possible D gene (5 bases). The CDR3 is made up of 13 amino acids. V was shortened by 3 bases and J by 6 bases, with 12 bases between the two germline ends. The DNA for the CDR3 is TGTGCCAGCAGTTTGGGAGAGGGAGTCGAGCAGTACTTC. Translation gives CASSLGEGVEQYF.

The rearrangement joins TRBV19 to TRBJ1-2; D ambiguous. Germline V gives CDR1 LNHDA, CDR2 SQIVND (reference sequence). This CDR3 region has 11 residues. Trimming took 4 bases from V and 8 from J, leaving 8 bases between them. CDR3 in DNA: TGTGCCAGTAGTACTGAGATCGGCTACACCTTC. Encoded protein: CASSTEIGYTF. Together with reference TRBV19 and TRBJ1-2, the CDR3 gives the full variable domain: DGGITQSPKYLFRKEGQNVTLSCEQNLNHDAMYWYRQDPGQGLRLIYYSQIVNDFQKGDIAEGYSVSREKKESFPLTVTSAQKNPTAFYLCASSTEIGYTFGSGTRLTVV.

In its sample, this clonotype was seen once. CDR3: CASSSIAGQGSGRAKNIQYF. The CDR3 DNA reads as TGTGCCAGCAGTTCCATAGCGGGACAGGGGAGCGGGAGAGCCAAAAACATTCAGTACTTC. V and J are TRBV6-2 or TRBV6-3 and TRBJ2-4; 10 bases are shared with TRBD1. The length of the CDR3 is 20 residues. V lost 4 bases and J lost 0; bases outside the gene matches: 15. Per the germline V gene, CDR1 is MNHEY and CDR2 is SVGEGT.

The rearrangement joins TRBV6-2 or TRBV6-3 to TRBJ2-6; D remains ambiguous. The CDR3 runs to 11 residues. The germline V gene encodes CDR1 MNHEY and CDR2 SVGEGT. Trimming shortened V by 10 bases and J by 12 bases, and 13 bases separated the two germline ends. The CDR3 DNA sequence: TGTGCCACCTCCCGCCCTCTCGTCCTGACTTTC. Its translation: CATSRPLVLTF.

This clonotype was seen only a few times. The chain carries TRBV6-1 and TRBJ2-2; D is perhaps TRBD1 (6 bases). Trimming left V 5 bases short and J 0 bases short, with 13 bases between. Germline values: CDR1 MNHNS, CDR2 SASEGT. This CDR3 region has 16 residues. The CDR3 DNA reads TGTGCCAGCAGTAGGACAGACATCGCGAACACCGGGGAGCTGTTTTTT. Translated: CASSRTDIANTGELFF.

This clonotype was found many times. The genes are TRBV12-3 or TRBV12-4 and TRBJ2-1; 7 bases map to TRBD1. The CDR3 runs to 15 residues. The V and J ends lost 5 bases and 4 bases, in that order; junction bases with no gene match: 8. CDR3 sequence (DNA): TGTGCCAGCAGTCCCCAGGACAGGTCTTACAATGAGCAGTTCTTC. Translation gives CASSPQDRSYNEQFF.

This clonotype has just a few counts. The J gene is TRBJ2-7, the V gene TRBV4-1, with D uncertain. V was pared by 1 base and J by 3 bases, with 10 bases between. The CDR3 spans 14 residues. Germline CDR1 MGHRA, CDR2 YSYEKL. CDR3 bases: TGCGCCAGCAGCCAAGCCATACAGCTCTACGAGCAGTACTTC. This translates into CASSQAIQLYEQYF.

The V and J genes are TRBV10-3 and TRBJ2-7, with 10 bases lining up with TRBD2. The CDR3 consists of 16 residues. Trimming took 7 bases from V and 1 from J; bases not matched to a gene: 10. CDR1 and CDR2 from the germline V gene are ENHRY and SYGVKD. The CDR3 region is CAIMAARTSGSYEQYF. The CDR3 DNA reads TGTGCCATCATGGCGGCCCGGACTAGCGGTTCCTACGAGCAGTACTTC.

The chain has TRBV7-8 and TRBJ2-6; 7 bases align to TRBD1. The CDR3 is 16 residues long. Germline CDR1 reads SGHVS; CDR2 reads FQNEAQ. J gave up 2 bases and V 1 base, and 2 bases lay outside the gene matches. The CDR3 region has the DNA TGTGCCAGCAGCTTAGGAGGGGGCACTGGGGCCAACGTCCTGACTTTC. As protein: CASSLGGGTGANVLTF.

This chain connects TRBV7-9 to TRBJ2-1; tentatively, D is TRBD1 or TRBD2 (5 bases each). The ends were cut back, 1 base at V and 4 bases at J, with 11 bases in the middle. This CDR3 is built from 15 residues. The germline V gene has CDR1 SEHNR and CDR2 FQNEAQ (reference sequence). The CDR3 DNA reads TGTGCCAGCAGCTTAGAGGGACCGCCGTACAATGAGCAGTTCTTC. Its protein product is CASSLEGPPYNEQFF. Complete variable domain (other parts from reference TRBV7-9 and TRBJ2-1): DTGVSQNPRHKITKRGQNVTFRCDPISEHNRLYWYRQTLGQGPEFLTYFQNEAQLEKSRLLSDRFSAERPKGSFSTLEIQRTEQGDSAMYLCASSLEGPPYNEQFFGPGTRLTVL.